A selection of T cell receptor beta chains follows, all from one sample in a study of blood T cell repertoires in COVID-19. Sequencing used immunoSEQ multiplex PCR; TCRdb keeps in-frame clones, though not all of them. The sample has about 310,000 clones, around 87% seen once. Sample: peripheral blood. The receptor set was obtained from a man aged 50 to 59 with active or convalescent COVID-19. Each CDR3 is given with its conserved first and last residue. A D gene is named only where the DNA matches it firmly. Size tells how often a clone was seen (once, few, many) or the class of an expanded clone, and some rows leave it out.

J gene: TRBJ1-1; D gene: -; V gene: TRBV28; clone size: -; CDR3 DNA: TGTGCCAGCAGTTTGGGGGGGAGAGGAGCTTTCTTT; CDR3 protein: CASSLGGRGAFF
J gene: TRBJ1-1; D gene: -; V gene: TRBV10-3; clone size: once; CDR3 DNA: TGTGCCATCACTTCCCAGGGACTGATGAACACTGAAGCTTTCTTT; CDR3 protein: CAITSQGLMNTEAFF
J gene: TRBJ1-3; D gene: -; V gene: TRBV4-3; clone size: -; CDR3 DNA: TGCGCCAGCAGCCAAGAGGCAGGATCCTACTCTGGAAACACCATATATTTT; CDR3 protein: CASSQEAGSYSGNTIYF
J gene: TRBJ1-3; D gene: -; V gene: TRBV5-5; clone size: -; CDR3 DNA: TGTGCCAGCACCGGGAGTACCTCTGGAAACACCATATATTTT; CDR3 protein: CASTGSTSGNTIYF
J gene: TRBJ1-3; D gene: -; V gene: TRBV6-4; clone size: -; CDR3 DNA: TGTGCCAGCAGTGACCCCACAGGGCTCTCCATCTCTGGAAACACCATATATTTT; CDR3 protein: CASSDPTGLSISGNTIYF
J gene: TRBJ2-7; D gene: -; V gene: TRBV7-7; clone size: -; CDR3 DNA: TGTGCTAGCAGCTTGGGATCAGGGGCCGAGCAGTACTTC; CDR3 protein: CASSLGSGAEQYF
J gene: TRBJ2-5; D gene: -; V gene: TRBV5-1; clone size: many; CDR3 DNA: TGCGCCAGCAGCTTTCACGGTAACCAAGAGACCCAGTACTTC; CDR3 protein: CASSFHGNQETQYF
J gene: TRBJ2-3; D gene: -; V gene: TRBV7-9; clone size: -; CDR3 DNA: TGTGCCAGCAGCTCCTGGGAGGATACGCAGTATTTT; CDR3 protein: CASSSWEDTQYF
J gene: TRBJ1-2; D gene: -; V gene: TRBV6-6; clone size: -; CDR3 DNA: TGTGCCAGCAGTCCGCGGGGGGGACCAAGACCCGTTTATGGCTACACCTTC; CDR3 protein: CASSPRGGPRPVYGYTF
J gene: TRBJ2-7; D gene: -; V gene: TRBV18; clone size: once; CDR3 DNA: TGTGCCAGCTCACCTCAGGGGTCGGGAATCGAGCAGTACTTC; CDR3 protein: CASSPQGSGIEQYF
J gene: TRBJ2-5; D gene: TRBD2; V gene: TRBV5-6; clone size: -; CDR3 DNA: TGTGCCAGCAGCTTAACCGTAGCGGGAGTTGGTGAGACCCAGTACTTC; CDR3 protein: CASSLTVAGVGETQYF
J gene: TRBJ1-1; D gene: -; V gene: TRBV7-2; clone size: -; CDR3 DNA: TGTGCCAGCAGCTTAATGAGGGGCAGGGGCACTGAAGCTTTCTTT; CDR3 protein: CASSLMRGRGTEAFF
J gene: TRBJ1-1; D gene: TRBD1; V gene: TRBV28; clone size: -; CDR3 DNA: TGTGCCAGCAGTTTGCCAGACAGGGGGCACCCGAGGAACACTGAAGCTTTCTTT; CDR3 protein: CASSLPDRGHPRNTEAFF
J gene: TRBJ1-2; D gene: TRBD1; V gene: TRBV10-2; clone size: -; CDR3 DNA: TGCGCCAGCAGGGCGGGACAGGGGGAAAACTATGGCTACACCTTC; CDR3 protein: CASRAGQGENYGYTF
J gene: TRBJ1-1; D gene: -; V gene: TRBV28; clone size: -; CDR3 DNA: TGTGCCAGCAGCCTAAGGACCGGGGGGACTGAAGCTTTCTTT; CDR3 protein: CASSLRTGGTEAFF
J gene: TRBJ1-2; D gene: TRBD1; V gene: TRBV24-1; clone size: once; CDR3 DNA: TGTGCCACCAGTGATTCCCCGGGACAGGGGGCTTTCTATGGCTACACCTTC; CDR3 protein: CATSDSPGQGAFYGYTF
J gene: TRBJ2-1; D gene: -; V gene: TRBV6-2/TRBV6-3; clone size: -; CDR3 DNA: TGTGCCAGCAGTTACCGGAGGGACTCCTACAATGAGCAGTTCTTC; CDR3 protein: CASSYRRDSYNEQFF
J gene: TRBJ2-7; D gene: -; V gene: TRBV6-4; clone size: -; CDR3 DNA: TGTGCCAGCAGTCGACTTTCAGAGAGCTCCTACGAGCAGTACTTC; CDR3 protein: CASSRLSESSYEQYF
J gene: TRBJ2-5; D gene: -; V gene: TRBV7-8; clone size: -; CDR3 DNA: TGTGCCAGCAGCAACTCCCCCACGGAGACCCAGTACTTC; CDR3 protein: CASSNSPTETQYF
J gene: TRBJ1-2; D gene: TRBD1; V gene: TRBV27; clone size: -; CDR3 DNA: TGTGCCAGCCGGGACAGAAGGAACTATGGCTACACCTTC; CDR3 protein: CASRDRRNYGYTF
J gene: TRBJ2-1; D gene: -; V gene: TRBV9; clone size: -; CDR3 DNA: TGTGCCAGCAGCGTAGGGGGGACACGCCCCAATGAGCAGTTCTTC; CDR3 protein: CASSVGGTRPNEQFF
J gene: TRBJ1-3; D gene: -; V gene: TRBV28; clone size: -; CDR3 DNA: TGTGCCAGCAGTTCGTCGCCAGGGAACACTGGAAACACCATATATTTT; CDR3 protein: CASSSSPGNTGNTIYF
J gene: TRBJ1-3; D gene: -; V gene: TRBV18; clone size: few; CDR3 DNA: TGTGCCAGCTCACCTACGGGACAAATGCACTCTGGAAACACCATATATTTT; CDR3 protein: CASSPTGQMHSGNTIYF
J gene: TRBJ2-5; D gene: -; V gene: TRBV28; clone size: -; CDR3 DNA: TGTGCCAGCAGTTTCCCGGGAGCCCACCAAGAGACCCAGTACTTC; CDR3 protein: CASSFPGAHQETQYF
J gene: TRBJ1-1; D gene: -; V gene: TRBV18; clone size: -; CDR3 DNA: TGTGCCAGCTCACCCACCGGGACTCCCAAACGAGGAGACACTGAAGCTTTCTTT; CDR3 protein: CASSPTGTPKRGDTEAFF
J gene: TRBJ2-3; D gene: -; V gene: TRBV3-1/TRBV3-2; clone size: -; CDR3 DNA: TGTGCCAGCAGCCCCCAGGGAATAGGCACAGATACGCAGTATTTT; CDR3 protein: CASSPQGIGTDTQYF
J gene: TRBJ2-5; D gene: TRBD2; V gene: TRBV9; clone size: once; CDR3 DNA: TGTGCCAGCAGCGTAGACCCGGGGGGGACAGAGACCCAGTACTTC; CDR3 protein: CASSVDPGGTETQYF
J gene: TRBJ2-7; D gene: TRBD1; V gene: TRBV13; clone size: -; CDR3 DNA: TGTGCCAGCAGCCTCGGACAGGGTTCAGACAGCGAGCAGTACTTC; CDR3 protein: CASSLGQGSDSEQYF
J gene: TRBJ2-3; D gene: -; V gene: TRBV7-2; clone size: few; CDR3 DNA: TGTGCCAGCAGCTTAGTAGTAACAGCTAGCACAGATACGCAGTATTTT; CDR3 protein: CASSLVVTASTDTQYF
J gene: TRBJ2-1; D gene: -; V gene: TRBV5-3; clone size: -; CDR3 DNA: TGTGCCAGAAGCTTGGCCTCAGCTCTTCTGGGACACTCCTACAATGAGCAGTTCTTC; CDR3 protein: CARSLASALLGHSYNEQFF
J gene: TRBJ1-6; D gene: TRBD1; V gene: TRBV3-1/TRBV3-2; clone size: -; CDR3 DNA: TGTGCCAGCAGCCTTACCGGGACAGGGGAAAGGAATTCACCCCTCCACTTT; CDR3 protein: CASSLTGTGERNSPLHF
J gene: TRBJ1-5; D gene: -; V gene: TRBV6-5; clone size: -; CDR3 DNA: TGTGCCAGCAGAAGGGACACTTTAGGGAATCAGCCCCAGCATTTT; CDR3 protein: CASRRDTLGNQPQHF
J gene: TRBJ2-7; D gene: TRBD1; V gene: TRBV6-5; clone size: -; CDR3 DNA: TGTGCCAGCAAGGACAGGGGCTACGAGCAGTACTTC; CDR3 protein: CASKDRGYEQYF
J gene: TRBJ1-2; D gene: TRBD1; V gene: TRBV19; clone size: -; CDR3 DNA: TGTGCCAGTAGTATCCAGGGGGGCGGCTACACCTTC; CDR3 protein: CASSIQGGGYTF
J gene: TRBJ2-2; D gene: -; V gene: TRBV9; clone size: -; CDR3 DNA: TGTGCCAGCAGCGTAGTAAATTCCGGGGAGCTGTTTTTT; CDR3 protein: CASSVVNSGELFF
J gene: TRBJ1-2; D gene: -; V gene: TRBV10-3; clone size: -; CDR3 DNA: TGTGCCATCAGTCCTCGGACAGACTCAACCTATGGCTACACCTTC; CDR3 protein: CAISPRTDSTYGYTF
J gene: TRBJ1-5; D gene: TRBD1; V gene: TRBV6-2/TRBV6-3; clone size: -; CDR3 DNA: TGTGCCAGCAGTTACTCCCCGGGACAGGGGAATCAGCCCCAGCATTTT; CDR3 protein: CASSYSPGQGNQPQHF
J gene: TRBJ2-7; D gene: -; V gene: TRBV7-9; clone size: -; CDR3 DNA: TGTGCCAGCAGCTTAGGGGCCAGCGAGCAGTACTTC; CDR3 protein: CASSLGASEQYF
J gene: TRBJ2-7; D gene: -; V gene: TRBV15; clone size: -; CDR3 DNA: TGTGCCACCAGCAGCGGGACACTGAGCTCCTACGAGCAGTACTTC; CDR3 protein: CATSSGTLSSYEQYF
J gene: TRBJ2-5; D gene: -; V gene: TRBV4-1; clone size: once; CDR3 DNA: TGCGCCAGCAGCAGATTGGAGGGGGGGGAGACCCAGTACTTC; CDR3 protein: CASSRLEGGETQYF
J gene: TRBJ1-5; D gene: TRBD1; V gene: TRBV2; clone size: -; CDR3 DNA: TGTGCCAGCAGTGAAGGGGACAGGAGCAATCAGCCCCAGCATTTT; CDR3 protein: CASSEGDRSNQPQHF
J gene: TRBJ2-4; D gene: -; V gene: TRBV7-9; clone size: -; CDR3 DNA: TGTGCCAGCAGCTTAGGATCCATAGGGGGTCGGGGCTCGAGGGACATTCAGTACTTC; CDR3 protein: CASSLGSIGGRGSRDIQYF
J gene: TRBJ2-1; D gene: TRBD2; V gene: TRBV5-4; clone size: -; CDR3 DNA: TGTGCCAGCAGCACTGGGACTAGCGGGGGTAATGAGCAGTTCTTC; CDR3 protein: CASSTGTSGGNEQFF
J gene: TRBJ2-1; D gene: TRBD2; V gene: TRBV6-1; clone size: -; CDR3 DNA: TGTGCCAGCAGTGAAGCCGGTCTTGGACTAGCGGGAATCCAGGACAATGAGCAGTTCTTC; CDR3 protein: CASSEAGLGLAGIQDNEQFF
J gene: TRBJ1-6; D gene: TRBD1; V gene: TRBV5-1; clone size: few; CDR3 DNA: TGCGCCAGCAGCTTGGGGACAGGTTCTAATTCACCCCTCCACTTT; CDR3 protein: CASSLGTGSNSPLHF
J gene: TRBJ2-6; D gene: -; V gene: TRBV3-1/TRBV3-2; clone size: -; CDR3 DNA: TGTGCCAGCAGCCAAGACCTCTCTGGGGCCAACGTCCTGACTTTC; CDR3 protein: CASSQDLSGANVLTF
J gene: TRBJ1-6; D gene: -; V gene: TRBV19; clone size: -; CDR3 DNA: TGTGCCAGTAGTGGACAAGATCGGTATAATTCACCCCTCCACTTT; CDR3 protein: CASSGQDRYNSPLHF
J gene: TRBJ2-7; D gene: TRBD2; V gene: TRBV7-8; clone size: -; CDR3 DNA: TGTGCCAGCAAGCTAGCGGGGGTAGATTACGAGCAGTACTTC; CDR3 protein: CASKLAGVDYEQYF